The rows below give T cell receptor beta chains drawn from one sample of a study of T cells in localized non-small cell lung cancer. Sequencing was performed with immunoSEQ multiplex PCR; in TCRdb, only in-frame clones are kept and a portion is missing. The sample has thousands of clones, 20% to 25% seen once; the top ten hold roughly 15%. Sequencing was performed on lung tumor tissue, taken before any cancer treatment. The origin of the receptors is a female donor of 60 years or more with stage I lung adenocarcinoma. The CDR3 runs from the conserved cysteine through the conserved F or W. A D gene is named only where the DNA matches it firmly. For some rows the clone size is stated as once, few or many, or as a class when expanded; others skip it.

cdr3_aa: CASKDVYNEQFF
cdr3_nt: TGCGCCAGCAAGGACGTTTACAATGAGCAGTTCTTC
clone_size: NA
d_call: NA
v_call: TRBV10-2
j_call: TRBJ2-1

cdr3_aa: CASSLEGRVTDTQYF
cdr3_nt: TGTGCCAGCAGCTTAGAGGGCAGGGTCACAGATACGCAGTATTTT
clone_size: medium-sized
d_call: NA
v_call: TRBV11-3
j_call: TRBJ2-3

cdr3_aa: CASDRGRSTDTQYF
cdr3_nt: TGTGCCAGCGACAGGGGGCGAAGCACAGATACGCAGTATTTT
clone_size: NA
d_call: TRBD1
v_call: TRBV18
j_call: TRBJ2-3

cdr3_aa: CASSLAPSSGELFF
cdr3_nt: TGCGCCAGCAGCTTGGCCCCCAGTTCCGGGGAGCTGTTTTTT
clone_size: NA
d_call: NA
v_call: TRBV5-1
j_call: TRBJ2-2

cdr3_aa: CASSSQNRDEQYF
cdr3_nt: TGTGCCAGCAGTTCCCAGAACAGGGACGAGCAGTACTTC
clone_size: few
d_call: NA
v_call: TRBV28
j_call: TRBJ2-7

cdr3_aa: CASTPGTPPYEQYF
cdr3_nt: TGTGCCAGTACCCCCGGGACACCACCCTACGAGCAGTACTTC
clone_size: NA
d_call: NA
v_call: TRBV19
j_call: TRBJ2-7

cdr3_aa: CASSAGGSANVLTF
cdr3_nt: TGTGCCAGCAGTGCAGGGGGTTCAGCCAACGTCCTGACTTTC
clone_size: medium-sized
d_call: TRBD1
v_call: TRBV11-3
j_call: TRBJ2-6

cdr3_aa: CASRGTSGGIGELFF
cdr3_nt: TGTGCCAGCAGAGGGACTAGCGGGGGTATCGGGGAGCTGTTTTTT
clone_size: medium-sized
d_call: TRBD2
v_call: TRBV6-8
j_call: TRBJ2-2

cdr3_aa: CASSLSSGARRNQPQHF
cdr3_nt: TGTGCCAGCAGTTTATCCTCAGGGGCCCGGCGCAATCAGCCCCAGCATTTT
clone_size: few
d_call: NA
v_call: TRBV28
j_call: TRBJ1-5

cdr3_aa: CAIRPGLAGPPTVYEQYF
cdr3_nt: TGTGCCATCAGACCGGGACTAGCGGGACCTCCCACGGTCTACGAGCAGTACTTC
clone_size: NA
d_call: TRBD2
v_call: TRBV6-8
j_call: TRBJ2-7

cdr3_aa: CASSEGGLNEKLFF
cdr3_nt: TGTGCCAGCAGTGAAGGGGGTTTGAATGAAAAACTGTTTTTT
clone_size: NA
d_call: NA
v_call: TRBV6-1
j_call: TRBJ1-4

cdr3_aa: CASSYVGAGEKLFF
cdr3_nt: TGTGCCAGTAGTTATGTGGGCGCGGGTGAAAAACTGTTTTTT
clone_size: NA
d_call: NA
v_call: TRBV19
j_call: TRBJ1-4

cdr3_aa: CASSLRSLAGGGNYNEQFF
cdr3_nt: TGCGCCAGCAGCTTGAGGTCCCTAGCGGGGGGCGGCAACTACAATGAGCAGTTCTTC
clone_size: NA
d_call: TRBD2
v_call: TRBV5-1
j_call: TRBJ2-1

cdr3_aa: CASSLGGQSYNEQFF
cdr3_nt: TGCGCCAGCAGCTTGGGGGGCCAGTCCTACAATGAGCAGTTCTTC
clone_size: NA
d_call: NA
v_call: TRBV5-1
j_call: TRBJ2-1

cdr3_aa: CSAWSDSNYGYTF
cdr3_nt: TGCAGCGCGTGGTCCGATTCTAACTATGGCTACACCTTC
clone_size: NA
d_call: NA
v_call: TRBV29-1
j_call: TRBJ1-2

cdr3_aa: CASSPGGKETQYF
cdr3_nt: TGTGCCAGCTCACCGGGGGGAAAAGAGACCCAGTACTTC
clone_size: NA
d_call: NA
v_call: TRBV18
j_call: TRBJ2-5

cdr3_aa: CASSEAGAGWNYGYTF
cdr3_nt: TGTGCCAGCAGTGAAGCAGGGGCGGGGTGGAACTATGGCTACACCTTC
clone_size: NA
d_call: NA
v_call: TRBV6-1
j_call: TRBJ1-2

cdr3_aa: CASTLGSTFTPQHF
cdr3_nt: TGTGCCAGCACCCTCGGGTCTACCTTCACGCCCCAGCATTTT
clone_size: medium-sized
d_call: NA
v_call: TRBV9
j_call: TRBJ1-5

cdr3_aa: CASSFGYSRATDTQYF
cdr3_nt: TGTGCCAGCAGTTTCGGGTACAGCCGAGCCACAGATACGCAGTATTTT
clone_size: NA
d_call: NA
v_call: TRBV28
j_call: TRBJ2-3

cdr3_aa: CASKSLEVNTGELFF
cdr3_nt: TGTGCCAGTAAGAGTTTGGAGGTTAACACCGGGGAGCTGTTTTTT
clone_size: once
d_call: NA
v_call: TRBV19
j_call: TRBJ2-2

cdr3_aa: CASSLVGTDSYEQYF
cdr3_nt: TGTGCCAGCAGCTTAGTCGGGACAGATTCCTACGAGCAGTACTTC
clone_size: NA
d_call: TRBD1
v_call: TRBV11-3
j_call: TRBJ2-7

cdr3_aa: CASSWSSGRGSIRNEQFF
cdr3_nt: TGTGCCAGCTCCTGGAGTTCGGGCAGGGGAAGTATTCGAAATGAGCAGTTCTTC
clone_size: NA
d_call: NA
v_call: TRBV28
j_call: TRBJ2-1

cdr3_aa: CASSRTGVVNEQFF
cdr3_nt: TGTGCCAGTAGTCGGACAGGAGTGGTTAATGAGCAGTTCTTC
clone_size: NA
d_call: TRBD1
v_call: TRBV19
j_call: TRBJ2-1

cdr3_aa: CASTFNGQGTDTQYF
cdr3_nt: TGCGCCAGCACGTTTAATGGACAGGGTACAGATACGCAGTATTTT
clone_size: NA
d_call: TRBD1
v_call: TRBV5-1
j_call: TRBJ2-3

cdr3_aa: CAWSVQTEGYTF
cdr3_nt: TGTGCCTGGAGTGTACAGACGGAGGGTTACACCTTC
clone_size: NA
d_call: NA
v_call: TRBV30
j_call: TRBJ1-2

cdr3_aa: CASTLGNTDTQYF
cdr3_nt: TGTGCCAGCACCCTAGGGAACACAGATACGCAGTATTTT
clone_size: NA
d_call: NA
v_call: TRBV6-8
j_call: TRBJ2-3

cdr3_aa: CASSYVGVTDTQYF
cdr3_nt: TGTGCCAGCAGTTACGTAGGGGTTACAGATACGCAGTATTTT
clone_size: medium-sized
d_call: NA
v_call: TRBV6-8
j_call: TRBJ2-3

cdr3_aa: CASSPPGAKYDTEAFF
cdr3_nt: TGTGCCAGCTCACCACCCGGGGCGAAATATGACACTGAAGCTTTCTTT
clone_size: NA
d_call: NA
v_call: TRBV18
j_call: TRBJ1-1

cdr3_aa: CASSLLSGVGYNEQFF
cdr3_nt: TGCGCCAGCAGCTTGCTTTCAGGGGTAGGTTACAATGAGCAGTTCTTC
clone_size: NA
d_call: NA
v_call: TRBV5-1
j_call: TRBJ2-1